Given below is one T cell receptor beta chain in context. The antigen remains undetermined. The CDR3 regions of TCR beta were amplified from RNA transcripts. With the HTBI primer set, the TCR CDR3 went through a first round of RT-PCR. TCRdb ran MiXCR on the multiplex PCR reads and lists one entry per CDR3 protein. In the table there are just over 550,000 distinct CDR3 sequences, about half of which are singletons. The data belong to a study of T cells in Graves' hyperthyroidism and ophthalmopathy. Study-wide results and limits: Within blood appeared most thyroid clonotypes that had expanded above 0.001.

CDR1 is SGHNT and CDR2 is YYREEE in the germline V gene (reference sequence). Trimming at V came to 4 bases and at J to 4 bases, leaving 7 bases not matched to a gene. This CDR3 is 14 amino acids long. This TCR came from a woman younger than 30 with Graves' hyperthyroidism. The V call is TRBV5-4, the J call TRBJ1-1; 7 bases match TRBD1. Input material: peripheral blood or thyroid tissue (not recorded which). CDR3 protein: CASSVQGVGTEAFF. CDR3 in DNA: TGTGCCAGCAGCGTGCAGGGGGTAGGCACTGAAGCTTTCTTT.